The rows below give T cell receptor beta chains drawn from one sample of a study of low-dose radiotherapy and immunotherapy resistance in tumors. TCRdb reprocessed the reads with MiXCR, giving one entry per CDR3 protein. The sample consists of some 85,000 distinct CDR3 sequences, 18% of them appearing once. This specimen consisted of PBMCs, obtained before treatment. The receptors were gathered from a male donor with prostate cancer. Both conserved end residues are part of each CDR3. The D gene is left open where the match is weak. A row's size may be missing; if present it is once, few, many or a size class.

12	TRBJ2-5	TRBD2	TRBV20-1	many	CSAAGDQETQYF	TGCAGTGCTGCGGGGGACCAAGAGACCCAGTACTTC
16	TRBJ2-5	TRBD2	TRBV27	.	CASRRNGLAEQETQYF	TGTGCCAGCAGGCGAAACGGACTAGCGGAACAAGAGACCCAGTACTTC
19	TRBJ2-1	TRBD2	TRBV6-2/TRBV6-3	.	CASSYSWPSGGGEKGEQFF	TGTGCCAGCAGTTACTCCTGGCCCAGCGGCGGGGGGGAAAAAGGTGAGCAGTTCTTC
11	TRBJ1-1	.	TRBV9	many	CASSTPPEAFF	TGTGCCAGCAGCACCCCGCCTGAAGCTTTCTTT
17	TRBJ2-3	TRBD2	TRBV7-2	many	CASSEAGYSMPTDTQYF	TGTGCCAGCAGCGAAGCGGGGTACTCTATGCCCACAGATACGCAGTATTTT
14	TRBJ2-1	.	TRBV3-1	many	CASSQARTVDEQFF	TGTGCCAGCAGCCAGGCGAGGACTGTCGATGAGCAGTTCTTC
16	TRBJ2-1	TRBD2	TRBV27	.	CASRVLAGGAYNEQFF	TGTGCCAGCAGGGTACTAGCGGGGGGGGCCTACAATGAGCAGTTCTTC
16	TRBJ1-6	.	TRBV7-2	many	CASSSALGGLNSPLHF	TGTGCCAGCAGCTCGGCCCTCGGGGGATTAAATTCACCCCTCCACTTT
14	TRBJ2-1	TRBD1	TRBV20-1	many	CSAPDRGGHNEQFF	TGCAGTGCTCCCGACAGGGGTGGTCACAATGAGCAGTTCTTC
12	TRBJ2-1	.	TRBV14	many	CASSPSYNEQFF	TGTGCCAGCAGCCCATCATACAATGAGCAGTTCTTC
13	TRBJ2-1	TRBD2	TRBV6-2/TRBV6-3	many	CASSARGVNEQFF	TGTGCCAGCAGTGCTCGGGGGGTAAATGAGCAGTTCTTC
15	TRBJ2-7	TRBD1	TRBV6-5	many	CASSRTGGVAGGQYF	TGTGCCAGCAGTCGAACAGGGGGCGTTGCCGGGGGGCAGTACTTC
16	TRBJ1-1	.	TRBV4-1	many	CASSQEFWALNTEAFF	TGCGCCAGCAGCCAAGAGTTTTGGGCTTTGAACACTGAAGCTTTCTTT
15	TRBJ2-2	.	TRBV5-1	many	CASSLLQGNTGELFF	TGCGCCAGCAGCTTGTTACAGGGGAACACCGGGGAGCTGTTTTTT
14	TRBJ2-7	.	TRBV7-2	many	CASSQDGRSYEQYF	TGTGCCAGCAGCCAGGACGGGCGGAGTTACGAGCAGTACTTC
15	TRBJ1-1	.	TRBV2	many	CASSFLQVGNTEAFF	TGTGCCAGCAGCTTCCTACAGGTGGGGAACACTGAAGCTTTCTTT
15	TRBJ2-1	.	TRBV4-1	many	CASSQDTAVYNEQFF	TGCGCCAGCAGCCAAGATACAGCGGTCTACAATGAGCAGTTCTTC
14	TRBJ2-1	TRBD2	TRBV30	many	CAWSKTGGRYEQFF	TGTGCCTGGAGTAAAACGGGAGGGCGCTATGAGCAGTTCTTC
15	TRBJ2-3	TRBD1	TRBV5-1	many	CASSGQARRGDTQYF	TGCGCCAGCAGTGGACAGGCCAGGCGAGGGGATACGCAGTATTTT
13	TRBJ2-5	.	TRBV5-1	many	CASSLSSQETQYF	TGCGCCAGCAGCTTGTCGTCCCAAGAGACCCAGTACTTC
17	TRBJ2-2	.	TRBV2	many	CASSDPKELRLPGELFF	TGTGCCAGCAGTGACCCCAAGGAATTGCGGCTTCCCGGGGAGCTGTTTTTT
16	TRBJ2-1	.	TRBV12-3/TRBV12-4	many	CASSFPGGGEDNEQFF	TGTGCCAGCAGTTTCCCCGGTGGAGGGGAAGACAATGAGCAGTTCTTC
16	TRBJ1-3	.	TRBV7-6	many	CASSLAMRGSGNTIYF	TGTGCCAGCAGCTTAGCGATGAGGGGCTCTGGAAACACCATATATTTT
17	TRBJ1-1	.	TRBV6-2/TRBV6-3	many	CASSYPPGGSLNTEAFF	TGTGCCAGCAGTTACCCCCCGGGGGGTAGCCTGAACACTGAAGCTTTCTTT
14	TRBJ2-7	.	TRBV6-2/TRBV6-3	many	CASSYTGFGYEQYF	TGTGCCAGCAGTTACACAGGGTTTGGCTACGAGCAGTACTTC
16	TRBJ2-1	TRBD2	TRBV9	many	CASSVGGSGGLQEQFF	TGTGCCAGCAGCGTAGGGGGTAGCGGGGGGTTACAGGAGCAGTTCTTC
15	TRBJ2-5	.	TRBV20-1	many	CSARPLTGRGETQYF	TGCAGTGCTAGACCCCTGACAGGGAGGGGGGAGACCCAGTACTTC
16	TRBJ1-2	.	TRBV7-2	many	CASSLEGTGLPIGYTF	TGTGCCAGCAGCTTAGAGGGAACAGGGCTCCCCATTGGCTACACCTTC
16	TRBJ2-1	TRBD2	TRBV4-1	many	CASSPRLAGLNNEQFF	TGCGCCAGCAGCCCCCGCCTAGCGGGACTTAACAATGAGCAGTTCTTC
20	TRBJ2-6	TRBD2	TRBV18	.	CASSRSGGSRMGSGANVLTF	TGTGCCAGCTCTCGGAGCGGGGGGTCCCGGATGGGGTCTGGGGCCAACGTCCTGACTTTC
14	TRBJ1-5	.	TRBV5-1	many	CASSLEAGDQPQHF	TGCGCCAGCAGCTTGGAGGCAGGGGACCAGCCCCAGCATTTT
14	TRBJ2-7	TRBD2	TRBV7-6	many	CASSVSGSINEQYF	TGTGCCAGCAGCGTCAGCGGGAGTATCAACGAGCAGTACTTC
15	TRBJ1-2	.	TRBV11-3	many	CASSYPGRGGYGYTF	TGTGCCAGCAGCTATCCCGGAAGAGGGGGCTATGGCTACACCTTC
17	TRBJ2-1	TRBD2	TRBV5-5	many	CASSIRGLAESYNEQFF	TGCGCCAGCAGCATACGGGGACTAGCAGAGTCCTACAATGAGCAGTTCTTC
18	TRBJ2-5	TRBD2	TRBV4-1	many	CASSQEGSVAGPQETQYF	TGCGCCAGCAGCCAAGAAGGGTCGGTAGCGGGACCCCAAGAGACCCAGTACTTC
14	TRBJ2-7	TRBD2	TRBV7-6	many	CASSLEAGAYEQYF	TGTGCCAGCAGCTTAGAGGCGGGAGCCTACGAGCAGTACTTC
16	TRBJ2-2	TRBD1	TRBV9	many	CASSVVGQDYTGELFF	TGTGCCAGCAGCGTAGTTGGACAGGATTACACCGGGGAGCTGTTTTTT
15	TRBJ1-2	.	TRBV3-1	many	CASTRGNGQVYGYTF	TGTGCCAGCACCCGGGGAAACGGTCAGGTCTATGGCTACACCTTC
18	TRBJ2-3	TRBD2	TRBV10-3	many	CAISDSGRLSGNTDTQYF	TGTGCCATCAGTGATTCAGGACGGCTAAGCGGGAACACAGATACGCAGTATTTT
12	TRBJ1-2	.	TRBV29-1	many	CSVLRGDYGYTF	TGCAGCGTTTTAAGGGGTGACTATGGCTACACCTTC
11	TRBJ1-6	.	TRBV7-2	many	CASSPGSPLHF	TGTGCCAGCAGCCCAGGTTCACCCCTCCACTTT
17	TRBJ2-2	.	TRBV18	many	CASSPKDSVSNTGELFF	TGTGCCAGCTCACCGAAGGACAGCGTATCGAACACCGGGGAGCTGTTTTTT
15	TRBJ1-2	TRBD1	TRBV18	few	CASSLTGQESYGYTF	TGTGCCAGCTCACTAACGGGACAGGAATCCTATGGCTACACCTTC
20	TRBJ2-6	TRBD1	TRBV3-1	many	CASSPPSRDRVRPGANVLTF	TGTGCCAGCAGCCCCCCGTCCAGGGACAGGGTAAGGCCTGGGGCCAACGTCCTGACTTTC
15	TRBJ2-7	TRBD2	TRBV30	.	CAWSRNSGTFNEQYF	TGTGCCTGGAGTAGAAATAGCGGGACATTCAACGAGCAGTACTTC
20	TRBJ2-6	TRBD1	TRBV7-8	many	CASSFRPQTGVAGGANVLTF	TGTGCCAGCAGTTTCCGCCCCCAAACAGGGGTAGCTGGTGGGGCCAACGTCCTGACTTTC
13	TRBJ1-1	.	TRBV29-1	many	CSGRGRVNTEAFF	TGCAGCGGTCGCGGGCGAGTGAACACTGAAGCTTTCTTT
15	TRBJ2-3	.	TRBV5-5	many	CASSLFAGPTDTQYF	TGTGCCAGCAGCTTGTTTGCCGGACCCACAGATACGCAGTATTTT
15	TRBJ2-7	.	TRBV11-2	many	CASSLDRDFAYEQYF	TGTGCCAGCAGCTTAGATAGGGACTTTGCCTACGAGCAGTACTTC
18	TRBJ2-1	TRBD2	TRBV4-3	many	CASSQGSGGGLSYNEQFF	TGCGCCAGCAGCCAAGGTAGCGGGGGCGGTTTGTCCTACAATGAGCAGTTCTTC
13	TRBJ1-1	.	TRBV3-1	many	CASSQGGNTEAFF	TGTGCCAGCAGCCAAGGAGGGAACACTGAAGCTTTCTTT